Listed below are T cell receptor beta chains from one sample, sequenced in a study of CD8 T cells in Susac syndrome. TCRdb called the immunoSEQ multiplex PCR reads again in MiXCR, with one record for every CDR3 protein. The table shows 75,000 to 80,000 distinct CDR3 sequences, with roughly 95% occurring only once. Sequencing was done on a sample of CD8+ T cells from PBMCs. All receptors derive from a human donor with Susac syndrome. The CDR3 runs from the conserved cysteine through the conserved F or W. Fields, in order: D gene, clone size, V gene, J gene, CDR3 protein. A D gene is named only where the DNA matches it firmly. Not all rows give a size; the values are once, few, many and, for expanded clones, a class.

NA	NA	TRBV12-3/TRBV12-4	TRBJ1-1	CASSLRGGVEAFF
NA	NA	TRBV25-1	TRBJ2-1	CATGYNEQFF
NA	NA	TRBV12-3/TRBV12-4	TRBJ1-5	CASSFGRVGKQPQHF
TRBD1	once	TRBV9	TRBJ2-2	CASSPRTGATGELFF
NA	NA	TRBV7-9	TRBJ2-5	CASSSTYDFETQYF
NA	NA	TRBV5-1	TRBJ1-2	CASSLVGAGDGYTF
NA	NA	TRBV12-3/TRBV12-4	TRBJ1-5	CASSLPGNQPQHF
TRBD1	NA	TRBV9	TRBJ2-7	CASSLTGSSYEQYF
TRBD1	NA	TRBV12-3/TRBV12-4	TRBJ1-5	CASSLANRGIQPQHF
TRBD1	NA	TRBV7-9	TRBJ2-7	CASSHRDRAYEQYF
NA	NA	TRBV27	TRBJ1-1	CASSLSGVNTEAFF
NA	NA	TRBV6-5	TRBJ2-3	CASSYRQGTDTQYF
TRBD1	NA	TRBV9	TRBJ1-2	CASSAGQDYGYTF
TRBD2	NA	TRBV7-9	TRBJ2-7	CASSDSGGARYEQYF
TRBD2	NA	TRBV7-9	TRBJ2-7	CATGTRGYEQYF
NA	NA	TRBV20-1	TRBJ1-5	CSARDPSSSNQPQHF
TRBD2	NA	TRBV6-2/TRBV6-3	TRBJ2-3	CASSYEAGGTDTQYF
NA	once	TRBV2	TRBJ2-1	CASTDAYNEQFF
NA	NA	TRBV30	TRBJ2-7	CAWTEGYEQYF
NA	NA	TRBV5-6	TRBJ2-1	CASSLGREDEQFF
NA	NA	TRBV7-9	TRBJ1-2	CASSLDPISNYGYTF
NA	NA	TRBV5-1	TRBJ2-6	CASSLEGTRSSGANVLTF
NA	NA	TRBV7-9	TRBJ2-3	CASSSVPGTDTQYF
NA	NA	TRBV9	TRBJ2-2	CASSPRGFKELFF
NA	NA	TRBV20-1	TRBJ1-5	CSAKPSDQWPQHF
NA	NA	TRBV19	TRBJ2-5	CASSRFSRGQETQYF
NA	NA	TRBV4-3	TRBJ2-1	CASSQLRTAFNEQFF
NA	NA	TRBV27	TRBJ2-1	CASIPGGGWEQFF
TRBD1	NA	TRBV3-1	TRBJ2-1	CASSQAGGTYNEQFF
TRBD1	NA	TRBV30	TRBJ2-7	CAWTKRTGPKEQYF
NA	NA	TRBV12-5	TRBJ2-2	CASGLEGTRELFF
TRBD2	NA	TRBV11-2	TRBJ2-4	CASSLGLAGGPGNIQYF
NA	NA	TRBV24-1	TRBJ2-7	CATSDSYEQYF